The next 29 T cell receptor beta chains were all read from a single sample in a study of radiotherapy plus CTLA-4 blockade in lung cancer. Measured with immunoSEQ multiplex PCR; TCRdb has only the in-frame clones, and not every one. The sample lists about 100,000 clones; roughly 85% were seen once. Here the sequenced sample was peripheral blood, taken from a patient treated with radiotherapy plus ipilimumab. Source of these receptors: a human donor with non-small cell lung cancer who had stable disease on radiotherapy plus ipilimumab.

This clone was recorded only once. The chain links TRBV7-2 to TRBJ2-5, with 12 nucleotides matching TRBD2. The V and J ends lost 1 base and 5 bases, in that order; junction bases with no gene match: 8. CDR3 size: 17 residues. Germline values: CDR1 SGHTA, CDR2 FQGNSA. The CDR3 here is CASSLVPSGGAQETQYF. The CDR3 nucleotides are TGTGCCAGCAGCTTAGTCCCTAGCGGGGGGGCCCAGGAGACCCAGTACTTC.

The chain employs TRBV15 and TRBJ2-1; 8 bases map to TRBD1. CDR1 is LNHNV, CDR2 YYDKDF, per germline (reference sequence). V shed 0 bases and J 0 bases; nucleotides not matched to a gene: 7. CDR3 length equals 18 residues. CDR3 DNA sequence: TGTGCCACCAGCAGAGACCAGGGGGCTGCGCGCTCCTACAATGAGCAGTTCTTC. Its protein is CATSRDQGAARSYNEQFF.

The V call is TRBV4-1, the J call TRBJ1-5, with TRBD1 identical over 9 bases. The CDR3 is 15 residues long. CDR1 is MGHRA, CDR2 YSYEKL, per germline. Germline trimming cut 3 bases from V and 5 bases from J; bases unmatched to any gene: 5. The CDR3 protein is CASSQRQGGYQPQHF. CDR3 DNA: TGCGCCAGCAGCCAGAGACAGGGGGGGTATCAGCCCCAGCATTTT.

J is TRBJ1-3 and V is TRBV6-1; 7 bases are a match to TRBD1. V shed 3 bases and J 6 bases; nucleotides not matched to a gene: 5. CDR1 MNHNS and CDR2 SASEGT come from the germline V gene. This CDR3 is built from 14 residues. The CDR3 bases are TGTGCCAGCAGTGAGACAGGGAGGGCAAACACCATATATTTT. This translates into CASSETGRANTIYF.

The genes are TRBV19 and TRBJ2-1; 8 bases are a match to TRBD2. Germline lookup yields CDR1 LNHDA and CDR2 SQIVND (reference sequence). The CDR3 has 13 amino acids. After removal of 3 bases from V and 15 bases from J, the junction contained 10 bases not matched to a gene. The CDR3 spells CASSILAGGRRFF. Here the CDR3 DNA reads TGTGCCAGTAGTATCCTTGCGGGGGGACGTAGGTTCTTC.

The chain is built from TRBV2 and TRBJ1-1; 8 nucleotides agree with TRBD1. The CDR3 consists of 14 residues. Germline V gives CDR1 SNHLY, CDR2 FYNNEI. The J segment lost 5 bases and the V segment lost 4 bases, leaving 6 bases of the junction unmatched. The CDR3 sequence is CASSGRGLGTEAFF. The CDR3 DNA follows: TGTGCCAGCAGTGGCAGGGGGCTTGGGACTGAAGCTTTCTTT.

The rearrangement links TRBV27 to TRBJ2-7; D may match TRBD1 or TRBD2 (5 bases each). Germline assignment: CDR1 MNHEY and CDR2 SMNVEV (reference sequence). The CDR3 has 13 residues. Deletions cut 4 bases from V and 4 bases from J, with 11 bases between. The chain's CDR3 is CASSWGTEYEQYF. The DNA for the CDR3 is TGTGCCAGCAGTTGGGGGACCGAGTACGAGCAGTACTTC.

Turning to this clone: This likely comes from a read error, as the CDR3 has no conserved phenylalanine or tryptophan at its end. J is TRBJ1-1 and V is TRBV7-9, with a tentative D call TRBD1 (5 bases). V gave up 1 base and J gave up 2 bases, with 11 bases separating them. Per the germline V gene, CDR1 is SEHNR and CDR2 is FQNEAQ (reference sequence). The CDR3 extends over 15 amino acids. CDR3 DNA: TGTGCCAGCAGCTTAGTGGGGACTGGTAACACTGAAGCTTTCCTT. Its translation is CASSLVGTGNTEAFL.

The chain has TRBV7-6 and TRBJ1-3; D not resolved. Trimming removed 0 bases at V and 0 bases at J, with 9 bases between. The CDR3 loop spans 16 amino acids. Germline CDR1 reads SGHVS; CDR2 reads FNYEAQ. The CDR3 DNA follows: TGTGCCAGCAGCTTAGCGGAGGCCAGCTCTGGAAACACCATATATTTT. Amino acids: CASSLAEASSGNTIYF. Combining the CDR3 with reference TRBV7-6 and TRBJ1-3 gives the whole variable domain GAGVSQSPRYKVTKRGQDVALRCDPISGHVSLYWYRQALGQGPEFLTYFNYEAQQDKSGLPNDRFSAERPEGSISTLTIQRTEQRDSAMYRCASSLAEASSGNTIYFGEGSWLTVV.

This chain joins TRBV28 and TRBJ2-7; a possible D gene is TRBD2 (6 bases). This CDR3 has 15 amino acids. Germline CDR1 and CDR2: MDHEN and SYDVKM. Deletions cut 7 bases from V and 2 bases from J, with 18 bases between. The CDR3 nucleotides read TGTGCCAGCACCCTAAGGAGGGGTTATACCTACGAGCAGTACTTC. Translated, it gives CASTLRRGYTYEQYF.

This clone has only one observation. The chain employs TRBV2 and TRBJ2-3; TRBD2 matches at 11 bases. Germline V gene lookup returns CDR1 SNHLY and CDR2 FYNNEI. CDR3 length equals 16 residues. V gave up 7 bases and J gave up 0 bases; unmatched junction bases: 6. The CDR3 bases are TGTGCCAGCACCGGGACTAGCGGACTAAGCACAGATACGCAGTATTTT. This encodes CASTGTSGLSTDTQYF. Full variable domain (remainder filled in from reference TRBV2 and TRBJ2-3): EPEVTQTPSHQVTQMGQEVILRCVPISNHLYFYWYRQILGQKVEFLVSFYNNEISEKSEIFDDQFSVERPDGSNFTLKIRSTKLEDSAMYFCASTGTSGLSTDTQYFGPGTRLTVL.

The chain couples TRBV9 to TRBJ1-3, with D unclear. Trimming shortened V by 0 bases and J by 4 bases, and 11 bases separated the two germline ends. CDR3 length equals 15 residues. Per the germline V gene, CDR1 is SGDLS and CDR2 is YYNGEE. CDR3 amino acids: CASSVATASGNTIYF. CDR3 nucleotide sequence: TGTGCCAGCAGCGTAGCGACGGCATCCGGAAACACCATATATTTT.

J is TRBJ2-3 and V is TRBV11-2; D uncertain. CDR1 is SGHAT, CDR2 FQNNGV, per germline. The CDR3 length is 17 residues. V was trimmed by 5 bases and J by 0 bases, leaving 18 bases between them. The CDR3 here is CASSLTRRKTSTDTQYF. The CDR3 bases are TGTGCCAGCAGCCTTACTCGACGGAAAACTAGCACAGATACGCAGTATTTT. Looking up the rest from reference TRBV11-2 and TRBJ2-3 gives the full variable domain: EAGVAQSPRYKIIEKRQSVAFWCNPISGHATLYWYQQILGQGPKLLIQFQNNGVVDDSQLPKDRFSAERLKGVDSTLKIQPAKLEDSAVYLCASSLTRRKTSTDTQYFGPGTRLTVL.

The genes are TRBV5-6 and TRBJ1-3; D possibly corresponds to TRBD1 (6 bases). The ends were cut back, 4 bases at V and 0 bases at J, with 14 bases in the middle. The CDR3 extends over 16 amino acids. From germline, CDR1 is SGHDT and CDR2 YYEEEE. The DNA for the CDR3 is TGTGCCAGCAGCAGGCAGGGGCTACTCTCTGGAAACACCATATATTTT. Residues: CASSRQGLLSGNTIYF.

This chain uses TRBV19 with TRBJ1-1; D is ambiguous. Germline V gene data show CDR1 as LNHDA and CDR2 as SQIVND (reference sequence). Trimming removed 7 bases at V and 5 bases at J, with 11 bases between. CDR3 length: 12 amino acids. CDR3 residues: CASIKEATEAFF. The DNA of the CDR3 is TGTGCCAGTATAAAAGAGGCTACTGAAGCTTTCTTT.

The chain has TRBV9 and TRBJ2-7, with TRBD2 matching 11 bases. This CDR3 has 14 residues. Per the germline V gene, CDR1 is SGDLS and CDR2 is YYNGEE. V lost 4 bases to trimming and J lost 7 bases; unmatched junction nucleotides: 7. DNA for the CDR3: TGTGCCAGCAGCCGTAGCGGGGGGGCTAATGAGCAGTACTTC. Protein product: CASSRSGGANEQYF.

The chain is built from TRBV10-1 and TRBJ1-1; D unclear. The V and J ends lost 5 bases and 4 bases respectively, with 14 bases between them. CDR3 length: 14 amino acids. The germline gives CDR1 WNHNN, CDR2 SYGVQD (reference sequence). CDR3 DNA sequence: TGCGCCAGCAGTATTAACGGATGGGCCACTGAAGCTTTCTTT. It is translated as CASSINGWATEAFF.

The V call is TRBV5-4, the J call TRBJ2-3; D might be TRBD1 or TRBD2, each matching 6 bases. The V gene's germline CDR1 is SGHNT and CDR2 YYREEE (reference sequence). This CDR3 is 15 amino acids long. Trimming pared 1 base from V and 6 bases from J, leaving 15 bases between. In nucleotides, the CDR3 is TGTGCCAGCAGCTTGACCGGGGGCGATGGCGATACGCAGTATTTT. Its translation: CASSLTGGDGDTQYF.

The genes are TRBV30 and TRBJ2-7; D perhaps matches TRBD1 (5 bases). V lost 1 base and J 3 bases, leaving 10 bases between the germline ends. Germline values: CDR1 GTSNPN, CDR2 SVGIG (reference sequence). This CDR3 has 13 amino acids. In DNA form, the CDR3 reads TGTGCCTGGAGTGGGCAGGGAATCTACGAGCAGTACTTC. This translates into CAWSGQGIYEQYF.

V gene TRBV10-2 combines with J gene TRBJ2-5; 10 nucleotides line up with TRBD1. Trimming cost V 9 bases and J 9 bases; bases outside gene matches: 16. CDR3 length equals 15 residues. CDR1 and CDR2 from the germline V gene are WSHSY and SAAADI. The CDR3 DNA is TGCGCCAGTTTCGACCGGGACAGGGGAATGGGGGCCCAGTACTTC. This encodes CASFDRDRGMGAQYF.

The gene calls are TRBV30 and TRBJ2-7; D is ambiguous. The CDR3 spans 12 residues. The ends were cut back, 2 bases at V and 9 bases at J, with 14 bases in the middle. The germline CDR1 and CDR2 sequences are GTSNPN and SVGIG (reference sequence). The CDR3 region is CAWSSWSDAQYF. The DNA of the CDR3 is TGTGCCTGGAGTTCCTGGTCCGACGCGCAGTACTTC.

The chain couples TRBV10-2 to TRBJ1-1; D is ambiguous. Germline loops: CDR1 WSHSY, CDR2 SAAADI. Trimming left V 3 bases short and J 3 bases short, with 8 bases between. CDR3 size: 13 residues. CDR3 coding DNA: TGCGCCAGCAGTGACCTAGGTCACACTGAAGCTTTCTTT. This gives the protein CASSDLGHTEAFF.

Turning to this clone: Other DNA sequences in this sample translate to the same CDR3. The CDR3: CASSLGTSGPTDTQYF. The CDR3 bases are TGCGCCAGCAGCTTGGGAACCAGCGGACCCACAGATACGCAGTATTTT. V usage is TRBV5-1 and J usage is TRBJ2-3; D may be TRBD2 (5 bases). CDR3 length: 16 residues. The V gene's germline CDR1 is SGHRS and CDR2 YFSETQ. Trimming pared 0 bases from V and 2 bases from J, leaving 13 bases between. The entire variable domain, with the rest obtained from reference TRBV5-1 and TRBJ2-3, is as follows: KAGVTQTPRYLIKTRGQQVTLSCSPISGHRSVSWYQQTPGQGLQFLFEYFSETQRNKGNFPGRFSGRQFSNSRSEMNVSTLELGDSALYLCASSLGTSGPTDTQYFGPGTRLTVL.

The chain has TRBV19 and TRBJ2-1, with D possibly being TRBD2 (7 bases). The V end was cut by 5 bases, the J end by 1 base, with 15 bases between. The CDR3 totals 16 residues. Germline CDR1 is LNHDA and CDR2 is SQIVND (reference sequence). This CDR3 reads CASSSSGGISYNEQFF. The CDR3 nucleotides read TGTGCCAGTAGTTCCTCGGGGGGCATATCCTACAATGAGCAGTTCTTC. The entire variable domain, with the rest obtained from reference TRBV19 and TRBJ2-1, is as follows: DGGITQSPKYLFRKEGQNVTLSCEQNLNHDAMYWYRQDPGQGLRLIYYSQIVNDFQKGDIAEGYSVSREKKESFPLTVTSAQKNPTAFYLCASSSSGGISYNEQFFGPGTRLTVL.

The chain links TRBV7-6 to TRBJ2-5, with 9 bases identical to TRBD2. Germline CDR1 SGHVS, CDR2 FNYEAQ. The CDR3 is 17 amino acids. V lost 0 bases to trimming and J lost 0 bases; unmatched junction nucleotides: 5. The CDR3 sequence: CASSLAVLAGNQETQYF. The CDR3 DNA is TGTGCCAGCAGCTTAGCGGTCCTAGCGGGAAACCAAGAGACCCAGTACTTC.

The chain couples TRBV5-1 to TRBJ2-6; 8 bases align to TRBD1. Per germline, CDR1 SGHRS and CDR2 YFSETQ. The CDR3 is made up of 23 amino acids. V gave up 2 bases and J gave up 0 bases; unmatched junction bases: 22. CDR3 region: CASSFLLGQGKGQWGSGANVLTF. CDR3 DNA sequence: TGCGCCAGCAGCTTTCTCCTCGGACAGGGAAAAGGGCAGTGGGGCTCTGGGGCCAACGTCCTGACTTTC.

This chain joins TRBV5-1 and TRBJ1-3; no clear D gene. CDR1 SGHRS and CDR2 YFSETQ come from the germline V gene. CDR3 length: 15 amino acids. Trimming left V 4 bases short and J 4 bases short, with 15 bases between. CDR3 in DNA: TGCGCCAGCAGCGTTGACTGGGTATCAGGAAACACCATATATTTT. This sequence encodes CASSVDWVSGNTIYF. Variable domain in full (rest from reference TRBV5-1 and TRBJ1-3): KAGVTQTPRYLIKTRGQQVTLSCSPISGHRSVSWYQQTPGQGLQFLFEYFSETQRNKGNFPGRFSGRQFSNSRSEMNVSTLELGDSALYLCASSVDWVSGNTIYFGEGSWLTVV.

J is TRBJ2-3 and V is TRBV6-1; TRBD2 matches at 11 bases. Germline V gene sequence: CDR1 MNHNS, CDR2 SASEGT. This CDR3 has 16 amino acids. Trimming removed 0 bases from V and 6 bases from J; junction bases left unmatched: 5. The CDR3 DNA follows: TGTGCCAGCAGTGAAGCATGGACTAGCGGGCACGATACGCAGTATTTT. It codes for CASSEAWTSGHDTQYF.

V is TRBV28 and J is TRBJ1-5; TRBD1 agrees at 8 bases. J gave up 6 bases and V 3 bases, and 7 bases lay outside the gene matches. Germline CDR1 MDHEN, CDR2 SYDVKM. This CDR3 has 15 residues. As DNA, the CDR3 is TGTGCCAGCAGTTTGGGACAGGCCCTCAGTCAGCCCCAGCATTTT. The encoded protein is CASSLGQALSQPQHF.